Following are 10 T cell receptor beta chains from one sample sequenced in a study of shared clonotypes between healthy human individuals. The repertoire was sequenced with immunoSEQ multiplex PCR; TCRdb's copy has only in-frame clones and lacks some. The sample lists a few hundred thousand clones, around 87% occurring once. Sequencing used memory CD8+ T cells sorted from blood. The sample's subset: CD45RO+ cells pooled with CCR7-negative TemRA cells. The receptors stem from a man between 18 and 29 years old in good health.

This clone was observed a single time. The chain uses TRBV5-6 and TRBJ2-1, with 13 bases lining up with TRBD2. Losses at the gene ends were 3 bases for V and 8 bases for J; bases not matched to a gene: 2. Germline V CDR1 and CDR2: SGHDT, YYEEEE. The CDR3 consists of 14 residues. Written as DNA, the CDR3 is TGTGCCAGCAGCTGGACTAGCGGGAGTCATGAGCAGTTCTTC. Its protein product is CASSWTSGSHEQFF.

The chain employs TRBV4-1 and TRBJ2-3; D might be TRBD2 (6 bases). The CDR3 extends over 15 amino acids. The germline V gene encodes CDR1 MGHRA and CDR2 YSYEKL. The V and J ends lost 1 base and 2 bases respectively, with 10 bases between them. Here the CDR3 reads CASSQGVAATDTQYF. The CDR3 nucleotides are TGCGCCAGCAGCCAAGGGGTAGCGGCCACAGATACGCAGTATTTT.

CDR3 DNA: TGTGCCAGCAGTTGGCGGGAGGGCCTCGAGCAGTACTTC. The encoded protein is CASSWREGLEQYF. The chain recombines TRBV6-5 with TRBJ2-7, with 9 nucleotides matching TRBD2. This CDR3 comprises 13 residues. J lost 6 bases, V lost 4 bases, and 4 bases had no gene match. Per germline, CDR1 MNHEY and CDR2 SVGAGI.

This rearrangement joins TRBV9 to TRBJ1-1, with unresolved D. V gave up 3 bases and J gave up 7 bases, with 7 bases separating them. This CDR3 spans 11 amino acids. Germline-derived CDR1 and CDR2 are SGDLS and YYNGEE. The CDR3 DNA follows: TGTGCCAGCAGCGAGACTAATGAAGCTTTCTTT. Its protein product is CASSETNEAFF.

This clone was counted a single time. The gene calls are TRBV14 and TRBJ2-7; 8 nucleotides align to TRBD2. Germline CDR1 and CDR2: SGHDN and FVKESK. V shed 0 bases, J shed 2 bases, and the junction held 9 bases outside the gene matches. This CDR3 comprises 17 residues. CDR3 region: CASSQDGGGRHTYEQYF. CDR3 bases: TGTGCCAGCAGCCAAGATGGGGGCGGGAGGCACACCTACGAGCAGTACTTC.

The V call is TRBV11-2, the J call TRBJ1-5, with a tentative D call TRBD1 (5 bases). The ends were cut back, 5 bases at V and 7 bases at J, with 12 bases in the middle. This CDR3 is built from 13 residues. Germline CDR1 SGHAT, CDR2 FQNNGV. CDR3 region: CASSPDGGQPQHF. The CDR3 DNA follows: TGTGCCAGCAGCCCTGACGGGGGGCAGCCCCAGCATTTT. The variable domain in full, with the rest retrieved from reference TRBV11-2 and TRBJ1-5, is EAGVAQSPRYKIIEKRQSVAFWCNPISGHATLYWYQQILGQGPKLLIQFQNNGVVDDSQLPKDRFSAERLKGVDSTLKIQPAKLEDSAVYLCASSPDGGQPQHFGDGTRLSIL.

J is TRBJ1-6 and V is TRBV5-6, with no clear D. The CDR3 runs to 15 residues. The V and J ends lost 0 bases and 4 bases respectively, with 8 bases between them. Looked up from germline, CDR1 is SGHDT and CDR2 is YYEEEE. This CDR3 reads CASSLDQNYNSPLHF. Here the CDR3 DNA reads TGTGCCAGCAGCTTGGATCAGAATTATAATTCACCCCTCCACTTT.

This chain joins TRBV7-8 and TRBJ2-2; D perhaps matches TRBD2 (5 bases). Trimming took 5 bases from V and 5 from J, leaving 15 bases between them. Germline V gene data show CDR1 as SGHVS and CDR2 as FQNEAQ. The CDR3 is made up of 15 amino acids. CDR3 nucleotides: TGTGCCAGCAGCGAGGATCCCAGGAGGACCGGGGAGCTGTTTTTT. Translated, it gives CASSEDPRRTGELFF.

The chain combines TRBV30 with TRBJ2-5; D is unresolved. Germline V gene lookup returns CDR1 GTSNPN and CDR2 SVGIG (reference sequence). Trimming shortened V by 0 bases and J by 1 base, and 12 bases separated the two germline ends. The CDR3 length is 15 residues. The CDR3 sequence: CAWSVSVHPQETQYF. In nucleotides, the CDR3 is TGTGCCTGGAGTGTATCGGTCCATCCCCAAGAGACCCAGTACTTC. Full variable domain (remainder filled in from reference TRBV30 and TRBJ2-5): SQTIHQWPATLVQPVGSPLSLECTVEGTSNPNLYWYRQAAGRGLQLLFYSVGIGQISSEVPQNLSASRPQDRQFILSSKKLLLSDSGFYLCAWSVSVHPQETQYFGPGTRLLVL.

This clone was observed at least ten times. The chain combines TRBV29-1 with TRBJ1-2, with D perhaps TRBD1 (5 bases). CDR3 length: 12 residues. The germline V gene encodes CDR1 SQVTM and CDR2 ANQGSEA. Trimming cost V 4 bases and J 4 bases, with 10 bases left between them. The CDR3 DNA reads TGCAGCGTTGGGGACGACCCCTATGGCTACACCTTC. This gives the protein CSVGDDPYGYTF.